This TCR beta chain comes out of a study of neoadjuvant anti-PD-1 for oral cavity cancer. TCRdb's table, derived via immunoSEQ multiplex PCR, lists solely in-frame clones and lacks some. In the table there are about 42,000 clones, approximately 80% of which are singletons. This clone showed up just once. Specified time point: after neoadjuvant nivolumab, at surgical resection. Patients had HPV-negative, locally advanced oral cavity squamous cell carcinoma. Analysis of PBMCs was direct, with no culture step. Trimming removed 6 bases from V and 4 bases from J, with 18 bases in between. The CDR3 length is 15 residues. Per the germline V gene, CDR1 is MDHEN and CDR2 is SYDVKM.

V usage is TRBV28 and J usage is TRBJ1-2; D is possibly TRBD1 (5 bases). The sequences come from PBMCs, collected after nivolumab (anti-PD-1) treatment. This clonotype was sampled from a person between 40 and 79 years old with oral cavity squamous cell carcinoma. In DNA, the CDR3 is TGTGCCAGCAGATTTCAAGGGGCCTTGTTCTATGGCTACACCTTC. Its protein product is CASRFQGALFYGYTF.